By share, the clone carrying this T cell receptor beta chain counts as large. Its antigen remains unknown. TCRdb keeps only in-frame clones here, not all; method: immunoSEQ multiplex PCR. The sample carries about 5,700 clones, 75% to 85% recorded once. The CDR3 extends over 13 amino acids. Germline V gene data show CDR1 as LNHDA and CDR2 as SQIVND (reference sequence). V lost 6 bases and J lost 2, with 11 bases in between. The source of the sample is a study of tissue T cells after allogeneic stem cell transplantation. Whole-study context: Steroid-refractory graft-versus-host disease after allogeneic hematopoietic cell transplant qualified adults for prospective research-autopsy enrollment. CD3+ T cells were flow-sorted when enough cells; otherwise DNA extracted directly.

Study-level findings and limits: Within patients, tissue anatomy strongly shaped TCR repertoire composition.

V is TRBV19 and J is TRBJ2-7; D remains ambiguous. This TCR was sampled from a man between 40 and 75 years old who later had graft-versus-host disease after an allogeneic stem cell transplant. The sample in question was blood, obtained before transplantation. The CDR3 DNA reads TGTGCCAGTAGCTCTCACACCGCCTACGAGCAGTACTTC. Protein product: CASSSHTAYEQYF.